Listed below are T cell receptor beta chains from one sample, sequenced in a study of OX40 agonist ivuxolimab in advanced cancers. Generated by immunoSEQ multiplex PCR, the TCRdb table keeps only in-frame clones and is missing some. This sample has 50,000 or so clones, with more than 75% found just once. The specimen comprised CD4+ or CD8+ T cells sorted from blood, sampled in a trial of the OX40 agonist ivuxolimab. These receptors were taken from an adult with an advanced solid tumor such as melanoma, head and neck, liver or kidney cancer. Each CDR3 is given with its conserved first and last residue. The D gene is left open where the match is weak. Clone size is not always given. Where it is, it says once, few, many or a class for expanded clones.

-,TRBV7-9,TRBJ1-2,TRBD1,TGTGCCAGCAGAGATTGGACAGGCGCTAACTATGGCTACACCTTC,CASRDWTGANYGYTF
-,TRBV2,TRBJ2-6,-,TGTGCCAGCAGAGGGACAAGCGGGATCTCTGGGGCCAACGTCCTGACTTTC,CASRGTSGISGANVLTF
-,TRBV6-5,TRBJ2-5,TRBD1,TGTGCCAGCAGCGCTCGGACAGGAGCCTTATGGACCCAGTACTTC,CASSARTGALWTQYF
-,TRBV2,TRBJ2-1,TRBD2,TGTGCCAGCAGTGGAGGGAGCGGGGCCTACAATGAGCAGTTCTTC,CASSGGSGAYNEQFF
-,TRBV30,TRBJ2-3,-,TGTGCCTCCCCGGGACGGAGCACAGATACGCAGTATTTT,CASPGRSTDTQYF
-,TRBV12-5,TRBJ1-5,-,TGTGCTAGTGGTTTGGCCTCCTTTGAGTATAGCAATCAGCCCCAGCATTTT,CASGLASFEYSNQPQHF
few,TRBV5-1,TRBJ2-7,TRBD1,TGCGCCAGCAGCTTTGGCAGGGGGAACTACGAGCAGTACTTC,CASSFGRGNYEQYF
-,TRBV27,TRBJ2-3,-,TGTGCCAGCAGTTTGGGAGATACGCAGTATTTT,CASSLGDTQYF
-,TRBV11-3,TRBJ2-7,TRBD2,TGTGCCAGCAGCTTAGTTGCGGGAGGGCCCAACGAGCAGTACTTC,CASSLVAGGPNEQYF
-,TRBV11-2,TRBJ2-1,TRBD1,TGTGCCAGCAGCCTTTATGGAGGGGACAGGATCTACAATGAGCAGTTCTTC,CASSLYGGDRIYNEQFF
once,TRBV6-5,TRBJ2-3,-,TGTGCCAGCAGTGGGGGACTTTCAGATACGCAGTATTTT,CASSGGLSDTQYF
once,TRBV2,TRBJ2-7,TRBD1,TGTGCCAGCAGAGGGGACAGGGTTTACGAGCAGTACTTC,CASRGDRVYEQYF
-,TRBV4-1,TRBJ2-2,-,TGCGCCAGCAGCCCCAAGGTGGGAGCGGCGAACACCGGGGAGCTGTTTTTT,CASSPKVGAANTGELFF
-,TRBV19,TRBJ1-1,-,TGTGCCAGTAGTATCTGGGGGCAGGTGAACACTGAAGCTTTCTTT,CASSIWGQVNTEAFF
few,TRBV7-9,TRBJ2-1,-,TGTGCCAGCAGCCCAACTAGAAATGAGCAGTTCTTC,CASSPTRNEQFF
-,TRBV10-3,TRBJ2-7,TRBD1,TGTGCCATCAGTACCCCGACAGGGTACTCCTACGAGCAGTACTTC,CAISTPTGYSYEQYF
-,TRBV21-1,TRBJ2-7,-,TGTGCCAGCAGCACCCGGGACAGTAACACTGAGTACTTC,CASSTRDSNTEYF
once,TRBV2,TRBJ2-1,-,TGTGCCAACAGTGAATACGACCCCAATGAGCAGTTCTTC,CANSEYDPNEQFF